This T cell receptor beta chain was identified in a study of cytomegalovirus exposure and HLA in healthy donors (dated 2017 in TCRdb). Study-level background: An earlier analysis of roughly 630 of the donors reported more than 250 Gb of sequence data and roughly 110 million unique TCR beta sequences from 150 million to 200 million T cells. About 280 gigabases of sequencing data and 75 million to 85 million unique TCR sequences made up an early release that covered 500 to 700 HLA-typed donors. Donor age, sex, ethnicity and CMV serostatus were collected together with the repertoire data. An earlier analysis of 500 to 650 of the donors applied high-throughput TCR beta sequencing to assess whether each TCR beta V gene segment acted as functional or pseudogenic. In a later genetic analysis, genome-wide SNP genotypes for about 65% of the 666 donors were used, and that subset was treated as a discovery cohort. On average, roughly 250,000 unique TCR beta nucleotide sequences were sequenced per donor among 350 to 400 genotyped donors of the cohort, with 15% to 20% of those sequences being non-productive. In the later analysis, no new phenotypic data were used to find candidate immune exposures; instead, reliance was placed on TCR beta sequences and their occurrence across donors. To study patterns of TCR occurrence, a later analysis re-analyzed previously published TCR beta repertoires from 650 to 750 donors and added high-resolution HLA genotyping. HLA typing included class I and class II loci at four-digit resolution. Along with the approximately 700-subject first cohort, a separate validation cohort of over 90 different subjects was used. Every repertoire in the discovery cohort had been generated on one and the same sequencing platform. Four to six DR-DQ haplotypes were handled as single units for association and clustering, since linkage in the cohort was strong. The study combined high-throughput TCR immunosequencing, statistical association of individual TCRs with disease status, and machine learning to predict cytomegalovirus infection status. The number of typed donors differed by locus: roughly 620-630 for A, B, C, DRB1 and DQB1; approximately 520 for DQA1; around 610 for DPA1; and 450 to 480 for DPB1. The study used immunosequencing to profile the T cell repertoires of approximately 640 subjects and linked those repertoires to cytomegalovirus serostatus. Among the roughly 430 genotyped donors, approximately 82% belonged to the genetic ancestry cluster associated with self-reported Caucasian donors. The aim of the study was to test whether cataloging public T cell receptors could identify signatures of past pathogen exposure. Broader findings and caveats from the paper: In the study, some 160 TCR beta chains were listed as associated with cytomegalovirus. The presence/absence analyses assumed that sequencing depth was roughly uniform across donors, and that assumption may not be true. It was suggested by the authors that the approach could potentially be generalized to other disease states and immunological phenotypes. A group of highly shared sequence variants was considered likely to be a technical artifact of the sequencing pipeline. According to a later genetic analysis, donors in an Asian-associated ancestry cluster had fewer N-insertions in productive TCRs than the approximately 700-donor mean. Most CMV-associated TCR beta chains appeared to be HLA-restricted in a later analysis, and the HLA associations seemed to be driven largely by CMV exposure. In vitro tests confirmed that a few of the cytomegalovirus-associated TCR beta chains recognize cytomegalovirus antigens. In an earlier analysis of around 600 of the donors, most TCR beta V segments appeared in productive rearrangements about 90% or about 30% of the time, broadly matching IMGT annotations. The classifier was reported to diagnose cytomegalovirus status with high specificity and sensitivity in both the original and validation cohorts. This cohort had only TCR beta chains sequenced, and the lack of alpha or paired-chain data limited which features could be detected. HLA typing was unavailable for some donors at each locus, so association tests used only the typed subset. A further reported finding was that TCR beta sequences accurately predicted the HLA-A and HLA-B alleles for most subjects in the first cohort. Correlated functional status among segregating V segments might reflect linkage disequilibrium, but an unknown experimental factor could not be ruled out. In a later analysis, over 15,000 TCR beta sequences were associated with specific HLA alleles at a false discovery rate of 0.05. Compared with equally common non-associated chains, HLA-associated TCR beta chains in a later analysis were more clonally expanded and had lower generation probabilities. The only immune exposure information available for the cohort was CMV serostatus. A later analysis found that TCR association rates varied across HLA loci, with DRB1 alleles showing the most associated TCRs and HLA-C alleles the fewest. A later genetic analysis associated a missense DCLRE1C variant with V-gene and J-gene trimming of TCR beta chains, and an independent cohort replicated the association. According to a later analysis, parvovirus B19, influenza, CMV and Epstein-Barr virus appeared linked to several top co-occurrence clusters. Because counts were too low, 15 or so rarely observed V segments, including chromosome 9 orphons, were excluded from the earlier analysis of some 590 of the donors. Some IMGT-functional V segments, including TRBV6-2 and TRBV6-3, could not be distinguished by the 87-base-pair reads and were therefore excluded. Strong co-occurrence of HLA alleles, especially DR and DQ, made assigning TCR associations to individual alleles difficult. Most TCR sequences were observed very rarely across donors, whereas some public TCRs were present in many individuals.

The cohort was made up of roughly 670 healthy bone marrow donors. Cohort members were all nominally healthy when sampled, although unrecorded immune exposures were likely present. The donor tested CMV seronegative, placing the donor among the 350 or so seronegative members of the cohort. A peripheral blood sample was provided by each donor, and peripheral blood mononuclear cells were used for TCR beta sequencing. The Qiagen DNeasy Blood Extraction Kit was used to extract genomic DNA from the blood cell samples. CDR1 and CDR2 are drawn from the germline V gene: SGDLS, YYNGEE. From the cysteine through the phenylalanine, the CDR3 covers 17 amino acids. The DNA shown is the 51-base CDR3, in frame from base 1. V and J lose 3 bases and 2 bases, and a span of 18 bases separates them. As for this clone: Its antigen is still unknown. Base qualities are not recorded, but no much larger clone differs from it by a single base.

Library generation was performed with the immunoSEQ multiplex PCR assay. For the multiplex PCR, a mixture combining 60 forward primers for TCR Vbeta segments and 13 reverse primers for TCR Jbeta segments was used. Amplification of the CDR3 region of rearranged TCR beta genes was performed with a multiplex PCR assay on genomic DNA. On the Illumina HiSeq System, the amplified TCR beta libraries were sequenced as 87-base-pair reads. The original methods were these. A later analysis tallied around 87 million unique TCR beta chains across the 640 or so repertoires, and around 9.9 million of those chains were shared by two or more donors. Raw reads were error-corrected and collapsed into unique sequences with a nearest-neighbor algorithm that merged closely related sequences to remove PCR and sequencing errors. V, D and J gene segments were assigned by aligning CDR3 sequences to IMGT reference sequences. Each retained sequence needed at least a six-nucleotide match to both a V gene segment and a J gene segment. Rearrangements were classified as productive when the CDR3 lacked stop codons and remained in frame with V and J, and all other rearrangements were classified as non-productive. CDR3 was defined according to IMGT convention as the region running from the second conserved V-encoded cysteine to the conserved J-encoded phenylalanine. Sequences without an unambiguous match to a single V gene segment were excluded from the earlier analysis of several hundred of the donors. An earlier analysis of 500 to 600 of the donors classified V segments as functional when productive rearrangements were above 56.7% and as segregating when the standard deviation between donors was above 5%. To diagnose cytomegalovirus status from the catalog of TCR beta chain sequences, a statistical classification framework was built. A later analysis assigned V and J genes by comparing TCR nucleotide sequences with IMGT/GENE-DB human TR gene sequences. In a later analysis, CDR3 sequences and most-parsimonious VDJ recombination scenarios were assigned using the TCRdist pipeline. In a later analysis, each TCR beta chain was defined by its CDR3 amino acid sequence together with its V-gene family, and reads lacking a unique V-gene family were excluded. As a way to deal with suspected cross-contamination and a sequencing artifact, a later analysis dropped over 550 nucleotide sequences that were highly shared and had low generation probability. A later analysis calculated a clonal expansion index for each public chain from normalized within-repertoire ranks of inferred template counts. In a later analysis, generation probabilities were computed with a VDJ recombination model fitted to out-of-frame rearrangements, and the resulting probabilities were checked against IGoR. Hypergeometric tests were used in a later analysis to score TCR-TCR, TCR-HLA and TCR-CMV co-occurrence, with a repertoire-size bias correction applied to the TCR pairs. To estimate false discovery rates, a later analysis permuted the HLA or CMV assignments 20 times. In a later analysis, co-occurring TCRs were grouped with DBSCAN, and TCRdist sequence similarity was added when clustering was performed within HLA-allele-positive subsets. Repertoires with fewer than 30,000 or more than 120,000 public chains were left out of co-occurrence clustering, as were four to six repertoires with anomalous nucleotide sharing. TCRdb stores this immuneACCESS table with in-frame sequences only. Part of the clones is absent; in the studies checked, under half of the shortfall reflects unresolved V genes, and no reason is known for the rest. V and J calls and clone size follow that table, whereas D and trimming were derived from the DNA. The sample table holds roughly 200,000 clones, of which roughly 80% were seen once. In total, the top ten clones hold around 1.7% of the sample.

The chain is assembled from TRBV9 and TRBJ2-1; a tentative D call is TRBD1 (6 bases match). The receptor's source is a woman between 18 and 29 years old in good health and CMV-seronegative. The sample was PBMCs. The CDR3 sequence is CASSGGPTGNTYNEQFF. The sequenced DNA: TGTGCCAGCAGCGGAGGTCCCACAGGGAACACCTACAATGAGCAGTTCTTC.